This T cell receptor (beta chain) was obtained from a study of blood T cells in healthy people across ages. The use of a sample-barcoded 5' primer and a J-beta primer mix characterized a second PCR of 7 to 11 cycles. Any given sample supplied a minimum of 3 million CDR3-containing paired-end reads. TCRdb re-called the 5' RACE reads with MiXCR, one entry per CDR3 protein. The sample lists more than 900,000 distinct CDR3 sequences, less than 25% occurring once. The CDR3 length is 13 residues. Germline V gives CDR1 SQVTM, CDR2 ANQGSEA. Trimming cost V 2 bases and J 5 bases, with 10 bases left between them. For this clonotype: The antigen is not known.

General study findings and limits: Older age coincided with a roughly linear decline in TCR beta diversity per million T cells. Aged donors had fewer naive CD4+ cells and lower diversity than long-lived donors.

The same sample was also studied in work on T cells of mothers and their children.

The sequence came from a girl aged 2 to 10 in good health. Sequenced material: blood. J is TRBJ2-1 and V is TRBV29-1; D possibly corresponds to TRBD1 (5 bases). CDR3 in amino acids: CSVEIARDNEQFF. The CDR3 DNA reads TGCAGCGTTGAAATAGCCAGGGACAATGAGCAGTTCTTC.